One sample yielded the 16 T cell receptor beta chains listed below, sequenced in a study of blood T cell repertoires in COVID-19. The repertoire was sequenced with immunoSEQ multiplex PCR; TCRdb's copy has only in-frame clones and lacks some. The sample comprises 90,000 to 100,000 clones, about 80% of which are singletons, and around 22% rests with the top ten. The sequenced material came from peripheral blood. Receptors originate from a man between 65 and 79 years old with acute or convalescent COVID-19.

This clone was found a few times. The chain recombines TRBV24-1 with TRBJ2-1, with D possibly matching TRBD1 (5 bases). CDR3 length: 15 residues. The V end lost 1 base, the J end lost 5 bases, and 11 bases lay between the germline ends. Per germline, CDR1 KGHDR and CDR2 SFDVKD. CDR3 region: CATSDLGLGDNEQFF. The CDR3 nucleotides are TGTGCCACCAGTGATTTAGGGCTAGGGGACAATGAGCAGTTCTTC.

This clone has only a few counts. The CDR3 nucleotides are TGTGCCAGCAGCTTAGGCGGGATCGGCGAGCAGTACTTC. Translating it yields CASSLGGIGEQYF. V and J are TRBV11-3 and TRBJ2-7, with a weak D call TRBD2 (6 bases). The CDR3 sequence is 13 residues long. With 1 base removed from V and 6 bases from J, the gap between germline ends came to 10 bases. Germline V gene data show CDR1 as SGHNT and CDR2 as YENEEA.

The rearrangement uses TRBV11-3 and TRBJ2-1, with 11 bases matching TRBD2. Germline V gene sequence: CDR1 SGHNT, CDR2 YENEEA. Trimming removed 1 base from V and 4 bases from J; junction bases left unmatched: 6. This CDR3 spans 17 amino acids. CDR3 sequence (DNA): TGTGCCAGCAGCTTAGCTGGAAGACTAGCGGGGTACAATGAGCAGTTCTTC. Protein: CASSLAGRLAGYNEQFF. The variable domain in full, with the rest retrieved from reference TRBV11-3 and TRBJ2-1, is EAGVVQSPRYKIIEKKQPVAFWCNPISGHNTLYWYLQNLGQGPELLIRYENEEAVDDSQLPKDRFSAERLKGVDSTLKIQPAELGDSAVYLCASSLAGRLAGYNEQFFGPGTRLTVL.

The rearrangement joins TRBV5-4 to TRBJ2-3; 9 bases match TRBD1. The CDR3 totals 13 residues. V dropped 4 bases and J dropped 4; count of bases not matched to a gene: 1. Germline CDR1 and CDR2: SGHNT and YYREEE (reference sequence). CDR3 DNA sequence: TGTGCCAGCAGCCGGGACAGGGCAGATACGCAGTATTTT. Amino acid sequence: CASSRDRADTQYF.

The chain has TRBV30 and TRBJ1-2; D ambiguous. This CDR3 comprises 12 residues. V shed 1 base and J shed 8 bases, with 11 bases lying between them. The germline gives CDR1 GTSNPN, CDR2 SVGIG (reference sequence). CDR3 DNA: TGTGCCTGGAGTGCCCTCGTCGGGGGCTACACCTTC. It encodes CAWSALVGGYTF.

This clone came up a few times. The chain links TRBV29-1 to TRBJ1-2, with 8 bases that match TRBD1. The CDR3 is 13 amino acids. Trimming took 7 bases from V and 4 from J; bases not matched to a gene: 8. Germline CDR1 is SQVTM and CDR2 is ANQGSEA. CDR3: CSAQPGGGYGYTF. The CDR3 DNA reads TGCAGCGCTCAACCAGGGGGCGGCTATGGCTACACCTTC. Full variable domain (outside the CDR3, taken from reference TRBV29-1 and TRBJ1-2): SAVISQKPSRDICQRGTSLTIQCQVDSQVTMMFWYRQQPGQSLTLIATANQGSEATYESGFVIDKFPISRPNLTFSTLTVSNMSPEDSSIYLCSAQPGGGYGYTFGSGTRLTVV.

The chain uses TRBV12-5 and TRBJ2-1; the match to TRBD2 covers 13 bases. The V gene end was trimmed by 6 bases and the J gene end by 4 bases; junction bases not matched to a gene: 3. Looked up from germline, CDR1 is LGHNT and CDR2 is FRNRAP. This CDR3 region has 15 residues. For the CDR3, the DNA is TGTGCTAGTGGACGGACTAGCGGGGGATACAATGAGCAGTTCTTC. It translates to CASGRTSGGYNEQFF.

The J gene is TRBJ2-7, the V gene TRBV5-1; maybe TRBD2 (5 bases). The V and J ends lost 0 bases and 6 bases respectively, with 10 bases between them. Germline V lookup: CDR1 SGHRS, CDR2 YFSETQ. This CDR3 is built from 13 residues. CDR3: CASSLERGSEQYF. CDR3 in DNA: TGCGCCAGCAGCTTGGAGCGCGGGTCCGAGCAGTACTTC.

The gene calls are TRBV7-9 and TRBJ1-5, with 7 bases aligning to TRBD1. The length of the CDR3 is 13 residues. V gave up 7 bases and J gave up 7 bases; unmatched junction bases: 7. Germline CDR1 reads SEHNR; CDR2 reads FQNEAQ (reference sequence). DNA of the CDR3: TGTGCCAGCACCCCAGGGGGAAGGCAGCCCCAGCATTTT. It specifies CASTPGGRQPQHF.

J is TRBJ1-3 and V is TRBV27; D is ambiguous. V lost 0 bases and J 4 bases, leaving 4 bases between the germline ends. There are 13 residues in the CDR3. The germline V gene encodes CDR1 MNHEY and CDR2 SMNVEV (reference sequence). The CDR3 region is CASSLSRGNTIYF. CDR3 sequence (DNA): TGTGCCAGCAGTTTATCCAGGGGAAACACCATATATTTT.

The CDR3 nucleotides read TGTGCCAGCAGTTCCCGGGGACTAGCGGCTCAGTCGGGGACCCAGTACTTC. Its protein product is CASSSRGLAAQSGTQYF. The genes are TRBV28 and TRBJ2-5; 11 bases are shared with TRBD2. The CDR3 totals 17 residues. J gave up 7 bases and V 4 bases, and 14 bases lay outside the gene matches. Germline V lookup: CDR1 MDHEN, CDR2 SYDVKM.

This rearrangement joins TRBV2 to TRBJ1-1; TRBD1 matches 10 bases. Per germline, CDR1 SNHLY and CDR2 FYNNEI. The CDR3 extends over 16 amino acids. V shed 6 bases and J 5 bases; nucleotides not matched to a gene: 12. Here the CDR3 DNA reads TGTGCCAGCAGCATAAGGACAGGGGGTCGAGAGACTGAAGCTTTCTTT. This translates into CASSIRTGGRETEAFF.

The sample holds a few counts of this clone. The CDR3: CAIRPGLAGTETQYF. The DNA for the CDR3 is TGTGCCATCAGGCCGGGACTAGCGGGAACCGAGACCCAGTACTTC. The chain carries TRBV10-3 and TRBJ2-5, with 13 bases aligning to TRBD2. The germline CDR1 and CDR2 sequences are ENHRY and SYGVKD. With V trimmed by 6 bases and J by 5 bases, 6 bases remained unmatched. This CDR3 is 15 amino acids long.

The chain is built from TRBV3-1 (or the pseudogene TRBV3-2) and TRBJ2-6; weak D call: TRBD1 (6 bases). Per germline, CDR1 LGHDT and CDR2 YNNKEL (reference sequence). The CDR3 length is 15 residues. Trimming cost V 6 bases and J 2 bases, with 11 bases left between them. The CDR3 bases are TGTGCCAGCAGAGCTACAGGGACTGGGGCCAACGTCCTGACTTTC. Translating it yields CASRATGTGANVLTF.

The chain is built from TRBV19 and TRBJ2-1; TRBD2 might be the D (6 bases). Looked up from germline, CDR1 is LNHDA and CDR2 is SQIVND (reference sequence). The CDR3 has 17 residues. V was clipped by 2 bases and J by 6 bases, with 20 bases between them. DNA for the CDR3: TGTGCCAGTAGTATACCAGCCGGGACTTGGACCACCAATGAGCAGTTCTTC. Amino acid sequence: CASSIPAGTWTTNEQFF.

This rearrangement joins TRBV12-3 or TRBV12-4 to TRBJ2-5; D is perhaps TRBD1 (5 bases). V shed 4 bases and J shed 5 bases, with 11 bases lying between them. CDR3 length equals 13 residues. The CDR3 protein is CASSSSGRETQYF. In DNA, the CDR3 is TGTGCCAGCAGTTCCTCAGGGCGGGAGACCCAGTACTTC.